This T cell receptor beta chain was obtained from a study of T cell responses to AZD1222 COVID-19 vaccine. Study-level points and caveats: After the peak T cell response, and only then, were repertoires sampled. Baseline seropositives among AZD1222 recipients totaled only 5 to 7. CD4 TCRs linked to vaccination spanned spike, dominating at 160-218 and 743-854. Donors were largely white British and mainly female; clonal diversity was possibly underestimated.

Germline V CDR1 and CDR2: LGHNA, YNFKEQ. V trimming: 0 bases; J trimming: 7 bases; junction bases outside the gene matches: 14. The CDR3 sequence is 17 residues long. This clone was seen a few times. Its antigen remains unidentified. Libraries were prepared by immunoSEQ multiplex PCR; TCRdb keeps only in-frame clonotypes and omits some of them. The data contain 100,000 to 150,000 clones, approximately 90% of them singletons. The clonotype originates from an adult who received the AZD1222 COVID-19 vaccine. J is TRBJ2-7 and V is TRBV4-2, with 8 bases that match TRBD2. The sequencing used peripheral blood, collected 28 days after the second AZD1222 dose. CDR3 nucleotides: TGTGCCAGCAGCCAAGATCGGGGGGGGAGGGTCCAGGAGGAGCAGTACTTC. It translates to CASSQDRGGRVQEEQYF.